This T cell receptor (beta chain) was obtained from a study of identifying expanded T cells in peripheral blood. Study-wide results and limits: Approximately two-week clone count variance significantly increased as total template count grew. Over two and four weeks, about 16 and 20 clones changed, versus around 1.2 between replicates.

A remark on this clone: Its antigen is currently unknown.

Method: immunoSEQ multiplex PCR; TCRdb's copy keeps in-frame clones and lacks some. The repertoire holds 97,000 or so clones, roughly 88% seen once, with around an eighth in the top ten. The TCR was taken from a person aged 18 to 70 in good health. The sequencing sample was made of blood.

The CDR3 sequence: CASSLEGLESSGANVLTF. The CDR3 DNA sequence: TGCGCCAGCAGCTTGGAAGGCCTCGAAAGCTCTGGGGCCAACGTCCTGACTTTC. The chain employs TRBV5-1 and TRBJ2-6, with D unclear. Germline lookup yields CDR1 SGHRS and CDR2 YFSETQ. CDR3 size: 18 residues. Trimming stripped 0 bases from V and 0 bases from J, with 13 bases between.